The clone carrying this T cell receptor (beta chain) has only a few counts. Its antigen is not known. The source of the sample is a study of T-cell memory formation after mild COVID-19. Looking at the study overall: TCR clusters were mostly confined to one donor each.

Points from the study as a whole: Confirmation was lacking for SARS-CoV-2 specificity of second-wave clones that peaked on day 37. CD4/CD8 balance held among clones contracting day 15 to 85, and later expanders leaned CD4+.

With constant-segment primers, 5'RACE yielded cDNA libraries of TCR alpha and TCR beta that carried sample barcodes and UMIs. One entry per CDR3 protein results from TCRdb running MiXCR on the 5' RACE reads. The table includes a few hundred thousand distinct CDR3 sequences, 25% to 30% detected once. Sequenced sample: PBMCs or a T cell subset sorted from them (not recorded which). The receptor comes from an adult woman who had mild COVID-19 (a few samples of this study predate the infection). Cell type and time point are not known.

Written as DNA, the CDR3 is TGTGCCAGCAGCGTAGGCCCAGGGGGAGGTAATCAGCCCCAGCATTTT. Encoded protein: CASSVGPGGGNQPQHF. The chain links TRBV9 to TRBJ1-5; 7 nucleotides match TRBD1. Germline trimming cut 0 bases from V and 4 bases from J; bases unmatched to any gene: 7. The CDR3 runs 16 residues. The germline gives CDR1 SGDLS, CDR2 YYNGEE. Together with reference TRBV9 and TRBJ1-5, the CDR3 gives the full variable domain: DSGVTQTPKHLITATGQRVTLRCSPRSGDLSVYWYQQSLDQGLQFLIQYYNGEERAKGNILERFSAQQFPDLHSELNLSSLELGDSALYFCASSVGPGGGNQPQHFGDGTRLSIL.